These 17 T cell receptor beta chains share one sample of origin, sequenced in a study of control samples from healthy donors and cancer patients. The table came from immunoSEQ multiplex PCR; TCRdb's copy has only in-frame clones and leaves some out. The sample holds approximately 120,000 clones, approximately 90% seen once. Material for sequencing was blood. The source is a human donor in good health. The donor label of this sample is uncertain.

This chain joins TRBV7-2 and TRBJ2-1; no clear D gene. The CDR3 is made up of 15 amino acids. V lost 4 bases and J lost 1, with 11 bases in between. Germline V lookup: CDR1 SGHTA, CDR2 FQGNSA. This CDR3 reads CASSSFWSSYNEQFF. For the CDR3, the DNA is TGTGCCAGCAGCTCGTTTTGGTCATCCTACAATGAGCAGTTCTTC. The entire variable domain, with the rest obtained from reference TRBV7-2 and TRBJ2-1, is as follows: GAGVSQSPSNKVTEKGKDVELRCDPISGHTALYWYRQSLGQGLEFLIYFQGNSAPDKSGLPSDRFSAERTGGSVSTLTIQRTQQEDSAVYLCASSSFWSSYNEQFFGPGTRLTVL.

This chain links TRBV6-5 with TRBJ1-1; D remains unclear. The V end lost 8 bases, the J end lost 5 bases, and 18 bases lay between the germline ends. The CDR3 sequence is 14 residues long. Per germline, CDR1 MNHEY and CDR2 SVGAGI. CDR3 DNA sequence: TGTGCCAGCCCACAGAATCCGGGTTGGACTGAAGCTTTCTTT. Amino acid sequence: CASPQNPGWTEAFF.

In its sample, this clone was seen once. The chain couples TRBV19 to TRBJ1-5; D remains ambiguous. The germline V and J ends were trimmed by 7 bases and 2 bases, with 12 bases remaining between them. Germline values: CDR1 LNHDA, CDR2 SQIVND (reference sequence). CDR3 length: 14 amino acids. CDR3 amino acids: CASTAQRGNQPQHF. DNA for the CDR3: TGTGCCAGTACCGCCCAACGAGGCAATCAGCCCCAGCATTTT.

This clone was observed a single time. The chain uses TRBV25-1 and TRBJ1-1, with D possibly TRBD1 on 5 matching bases. Trimming cost V 4 bases and J 1 base, with 13 bases left between them. Germline CDR1 and CDR2: MGHDK and SYGVNS. The CDR3 sequence is 15 residues long. CDR3 loop: CASSAPGHQNTEAFF. Here the CDR3 DNA reads TGTGCCAGCAGTGCCCCCGGACACCAGAACACTGAAGCTTTCTTT.

Concerning this clone itself: Other nucleotide sequences in the sample specify the same CDR3. The chain carries TRBV6-1 and TRBJ1-1; no reliable D call. Trimming stripped 3 bases from V and 1 base from J, with 6 bases between. Per the germline V gene, CDR1 is MNHNS and CDR2 is SASEGT. The CDR3 is 13 residues long. Here the CDR3 DNA reads TGTGCCAGCAGTGACAGCGAGAACACTGAAGCTTTCTTT. This encodes CASSDSENTEAFF.

The CDR3 coding sequence is TGTGCCAGCAGTTTCGGCGGGGGGAACATTCAGTACTTC. The encoded protein is CASSFGGGNIQYF. V is TRBV27 and J is TRBJ2-4; 8 nucleotides match TRBD2. The germline CDR1 and CDR2 sequences are MNHEY and SMNVEV (reference sequence). The junction had 2 bases not matched to a gene; V was cut back by 3 bases and J by 7 bases. CDR3 length equals 13 residues.

The chain employs TRBV9 and TRBJ1-1; D is undetermined. The germline V gene has CDR1 SGDLS and CDR2 YYNGEE. The CDR3 is 15 amino acids. V was cut by 0 bases and J by 0 bases, with 9 bases left in between. CDR3 nucleotides: TGTGCCAGCAGCGTAGGAGGGCTCCTGAACACTGAAGCTTTCTTT. This encodes CASSVGGLLNTEAFF. The full variable domain, completed using reference TRBV9 and TRBJ1-1, is DSGVTQTPKHLITATGQRVTLRCSPRSGDLSVYWYQQSLDQGLQFLIQYYNGEERAKGNILERFSAQQFPDLHSELNLSSLELGDSALYFCASSVGGLLNTEAFFGQGTRLTVV.

V gene TRBV10-3 combines with J gene TRBJ1-2; D call uncertain. Germline V gives CDR1 ENHRY, CDR2 SYGVKD. This CDR3 is 14 amino acids long. The V and J ends lost 0 bases and 5 bases respectively, with 10 bases between them. The CDR3 loop reads CAISESWGRYGYTF. The CDR3 nucleotides are TGTGCCATCAGTGAGTCGTGGGGTCGGTATGGCTACACCTTC.

The J gene is TRBJ1-2, the V gene TRBV7-2; D possibly corresponds to TRBD1 (5 bases). Deletions cut 2 bases from V and 4 bases from J, with 26 bases between. Germline V gene sequence: CDR1 SGHTA, CDR2 FQGNSA. This CDR3 is 19 amino acids long. CDR3 region: CASSLRGPGPSYEAYGYTF. The CDR3 nucleotides are TGTGCCAGCAGCTTAAGAGGACCGGGACCGTCTTACGAGGCCTATGGCTACACCTTC. Using reference TRBV7-2 and TRBJ1-2 for the parts outside the CDR3, the full variable domain is GAGVSQSPSNKVTEKGKDVELRCDPISGHTALYWYRQSLGQGLEFLIYFQGNSAPDKSGLPSDRFSAERTGGSVSTLTIQRTQQEDSAVYLCASSLRGPGPSYEAYGYTFGSGTRLTVV.

CDR3 DNA sequence: TGCAGCGTTGCCGGGACTGAGGGCTACACCTTC. Protein product: CSVAGTEGYTF. The chain carries TRBV29-1 and TRBJ1-2; TRBD1 might be the D (5 bases). This CDR3 spans 11 amino acids. The ends were cut back, 4 bases at V and 8 bases at J, with 11 bases in the middle. CDR1 is SQVTM, CDR2 ANQGSEA, per germline.

The rearrangement joins TRBV18 to TRBJ2-1; 7 bases agree with TRBD1. Germline CDR1 and CDR2: KGHSH and LQKENI. The ends lost 2 bases at V and 3 bases at J; junction bases unmatched: 4. The CDR3 totals 15 residues. As DNA, the CDR3 is TGTGCCAGCTCACCAGTGGGGACAGTCTACAATGAGCAGTTCTTC. Its protein product is CASSPVGTVYNEQFF.

This chain links TRBV3-1 (or the pseudogene TRBV3-2) with TRBJ2-7, with D maybe TRBD2 (6 bases). This CDR3 is 15 amino acids long. V shed 5 bases and J shed 1 base, with 15 bases lying between them. Germline CDR1 is LGHDT and CDR2 is YNNKEL (reference sequence). CDR3 loop: CASSNIPGLSYEQYF. CDR3 nucleotide sequence: TGTGCCAGCAGCAATATACCGGGACTGTCCTACGAGCAGTACTTC.

This rearrangement joins TRBV2 to TRBJ2-2; D possibly matches TRBD1 or TRBD2 (5 bases each). V was trimmed by 4 bases and J by 6 bases, leaving 15 bases between them. Germline CDR1 SNHLY, CDR2 FYNNEI. The CDR3 runs 15 residues. The CDR3 loop reads CASSGGFLLAGELFF. As DNA, the CDR3 is TGTGCCAGCAGTGGGGGGTTTCTTCTGGCCGGGGAGCTGTTTTTT.

The chain couples TRBV6-2 or TRBV6-3 to TRBJ1-2; 7 nucleotides line up with TRBD1. V was clipped by 0 bases and J by 5 bases; unmatched bases: 6. The CDR3 has 15 residues. CDR1 is MNHEY, CDR2 SVGEGT, per germline. DNA of the CDR3: TGTGCCAGCAGTTACTCCCCGGACAGGATTTATGGCTACACCTTC. It specifies CASSYSPDRIYGYTF.

The rearrangement links TRBV21-1 to TRBJ1-1. TRBV21-1 is marked as a pseudogene. The CDR3 loop spans 13 amino acids. The CDR3 bases are TGTGCCAGCAGCAAGACCCAGAACACTGAAGCTTTCTTT. Protein sequence: CASSKTQNTEAFF.

J is TRBJ1-1 and V is TRBV13, with D hard to call. Germline-derived CDR1 and CDR2 are PRHDT and FYEKMQ (reference sequence). The CDR3 sequence is 13 residues long. V lost 0 bases and J lost 1, with 3 bases in between. The CDR3 region has the DNA TGTGCCAGCAGCTTAGGCCCGAACACTGAAGCTTTCTTT. Translation: CASSLGPNTEAFF.

The V and J genes are TRBV6-5 and TRBJ1-2, with TRBD1 matching over 10 bases. The germline V gene encodes CDR1 MNHEY and CDR2 SVGAGI. The CDR3 has 14 amino acids. After removal of 6 bases from V and 4 bases from J, the junction contained 5 bases not matched to a gene. The CDR3 region is CASRVGQGVYGYTF. The CDR3 DNA follows: TGTGCCAGCAGGGTCGGACAGGGGGTCTATGGCTACACCTTC.